These T cell receptor beta chains were read from a single sample in a study of shared clonotypes between healthy human individuals. Sequenced by immunoSEQ multiplex PCR; TCRdb stores in-frame clones only, minus some. The repertoire holds a few million clones, with 80% to 95% as singletons. The sequencing input was naive CD4+ T cells from PBMCs. The receptor source for this set is a man aged 18 to 30 in good health. Some clones in this sample may be carry-over from other donors' samples. CDR3s include the opening cysteine and the closing phenylalanine or tryptophan. The D gene is left open where the match is weak. Expanded clones get a size class; other rows say once, few or many, or leave the size out.

cdr3_length,v_call,j_call,clone_size,d_call,cdr3_nt,cdr3_aa
14,TRBV28,TRBJ1-2,NA,TRBD1,TGTGCCAGCAGTTGGGACAGGGGGGACTATGGCTACACCTTC,CASSWDRGDYGYTF
16,TRBV7-2,TRBJ2-5,NA,TRBD1,TGTGCCAGCAGCTTAGTCGGACAGGGGACTCAAGAGACCCAGTACTTC,CASSLVGQGTQETQYF
16,TRBV18,TRBJ2-3,NA,TRBD2,TGTGCCAGCTCACCTTCCCCTCGGGGGGGTTCAGATACGCAGTATTTT,CASSPSPRGGSDTQYF
14,TRBV18,TRBJ2-2,few,TRBD1,TGTGCCAGCTCACCGGACAGGGTCTCCGGGGAGCTGTTTTTT,CASSPDRVSGELFF
17,TRBV6-1,TRBJ2-1,NA,TRBD2,TGTGCCAGCAGTGCCGGAAAAACTAGCGGTTCCTACAATGAGCAGTTCTTC,CASSAGKTSGSYNEQFF
14,TRBV5-5,TRBJ2-2,NA,NA,TGTGCCAGCAGCTCTGATCCGAACACCGGGGAGCTGTTTTTT,CASSSDPNTGELFF
14,TRBV14,TRBJ1-1,once,NA,TGTGCCAGCAGCGTAGGTGTTTTGAACACTGAAGCTTTCTTT,CASSVGVLNTEAFF
17,TRBV7-2,TRBJ2-1,NA,TRBD2,TGTGCCAGCAGCCTCTACTGGGCTAGCGGGTCCCCCAATGAGCAGTTCTTC,CASSLYWASGSPNEQFF
10,TRBV20-1,TRBJ2-7,once,NA,TGCAGTGCTGGGCGATACGAGCAGTACTTC,CSAGRYEQYF
17,TRBV27,TRBJ1-5,NA,NA,TGTGCCAGCAGTTTATCAGGAGAGGGGGAGAGCAATCAGCCCCAGCATTTT,CASSLSGEGESNQPQHF
15,TRBV27,TRBJ1-5,NA,NA,TGTGCCAGCAGGCCTCACAGGGAGAGCAATCAGCCCCAGCATTTT,CASRPHRESNQPQHF
16,TRBV7-2,TRBJ1-1,NA,NA,TGTGCCAGCAGCTTAGTCGGGACACCCATGAACACTGAAGCTTTCTTT,CASSLVGTPMNTEAFF
13,TRBV10-3,TRBJ2-5,NA,TRBD2,TGTGCCATCCGGGGGCGACTAGCGGGACGATTCAACTTC,CAIRGRLAGRFNF
15,TRBV29-1,TRBJ2-3,NA,TRBD2,TGCAGCGTTCCCCAGACTAGCGGAGGAGGAGATACGCAGTATTTT,CSVPQTSGGGDTQYF
13,TRBV5-1,TRBJ2-1,NA,NA,TGCGCCAGCAGCTCTGGGCCGGGCCATGAGCAGTTCTTC,CASSSGPGHEQFF
14,TRBV18,TRBJ2-5,NA,NA,TGTGCCAGCTCATTCCTGACAGACCAAGAGACCCAGTACTTC,CASSFLTDQETQYF
15,TRBV6-6,TRBJ2-3,NA,TRBD2,TGTGCCAGCACATACGGGGGGGGAGGCACAGATACGCAGTATTTT,CASTYGGGGTDTQYF
13,TRBV6-5,TRBJ2-2,few,TRBD1,TGTGCCACCAACAGGGGGAAGGCCGGGGAGCTGTTTTTT,CATNRGKAGELFF
17,TRBV18,TRBJ1-1,NA,TRBD1,TGTGCCAGCTCAAGAAAAGGGACAGGGGAAATGAACACTGAAGCTTTCTTT,CASSRKGTGEMNTEAFF
12,TRBV2,TRBJ2-7,NA,TRBD1,TGTGCCAGCAGCTTTGCAGGGGGCGAGCAGTACTTC,CASSFAGGEQYF
11,TRBV5-1,TRBJ2-3,NA,NA,TGCGCCAGCAGCCCCGATTATACGCAGTATTTT,CASSPDYTQYF
12,TRBV19,TRBJ1-5,NA,NA,TGTGCCAGTAGAATGGGGGGTCAGCCCCAGCATTTT,CASRMGGQPQHF
15,TRBV19,TRBJ2-3,NA,NA,TGTGCCAGTGATAACCGGGACTGGGGACGGGATACGCAGTATTTT,CASDNRDWGRDTQYF
13,TRBV10-1,TRBJ1-1,NA,TRBD1,TGCGCCAGCAGTGAGTCCGGGACAGAAGTAGCTTTCTTT,CASSESGTEVAFF
17,TRBV9,TRBJ1-4,NA,NA,TGTGCCAGCAGCGTATTAGCTTCGGAGACAACTAATGAAAAACTGTTTTTT,CASSVLASETTNEKLFF
11,TRBV29-1,TRBJ2-2,NA,NA,TGCAGCGTGTCTAATACCGGGGAGCTGTTTTTT,CSVSNTGELFF
13,TRBV6-6,TRBJ2-5,once,NA,TGTGCCAGCGCCGCTGGGGAGGAGGAGACCCAGTACTTC,CASAAGEEETQYF
17,TRBV28,TRBJ2-7,NA,NA,TGTGCCAGCAGTTTCCGTAGACAGGGGCGGGGGTCCTACGAGCAGTACTTC,CASSFRRQGRGSYEQYF
15,TRBV2,TRBJ2-7,NA,TRBD1,TGTGCCAGCAGGAGGGGACAGGGGGCGGTCTACGAGCAGTACTTC,CASRRGQGAVYEQYF
17,TRBV2,TRBJ2-1,NA,NA,TGTGCCAGCAGTGAAGAGCCAGCCCAGAGCTCCTACAATGAGCAGTTCTTC,CASSEEPAQSSYNEQFF
14,TRBV27,TRBJ2-7,NA,NA,TGTGCCAGCAGCAATTATGGCGGGGATAACGAGCAGTACTTC,CASSNYGGDNEQYF
15,TRBV7-8,TRBJ1-1,NA,NA,TGTGCCAGCAGCCAGTGGGGCAGGGGGAACACTGAAGCTTTCTTT,CASSQWGRGNTEAFF
15,TRBV5-4,TRBJ2-1,NA,TRBD2,TGTGCCAGCAGCTTGGATAGCGGGAGGGTGAATGAGCAGTTCTTC,CASSLDSGRVNEQFF
15,TRBV5-6,TRBJ2-3,NA,TRBD2,TGTGCCAGCAGCTTCGGGACTAGCCTCCAATATACGCAGTATTTT,CASSFGTSLQYTQYF
12,TRBV27,TRBJ2-7,NA,TRBD1,TGTGCCAGCTGGGACAGTCACTACGAGCAGTACTTC,CASWDSHYEQYF
14,TRBV14,TRBJ2-7,NA,NA,TGTGCCAGCAGGGGGGCGGGAGAAGGCTACGAGCAGTACTTC,CASRGAGEGYEQYF
14,TRBV5-1,TRBJ1-3,NA,NA,TGCGCCAGCAGCTTGGCAGGGAATGGAAACACCATATATTTT,CASSLAGNGNTIYF
15,TRBV9,TRBJ2-1,NA,NA,TGTGCCAGCAGCCTCGACGGAGACTCCTACAATGAGCAGTTCTTC,CASSLDGDSYNEQFF
19,TRBV30,TRBJ1-1,NA,NA,TGTGCCTGGAGCGAAGTAGCCCCTGGCGCTCCGAAAAGGTTCACTGAAGCTTTCTTT,CAWSEVAPGAPKRFTEAFF
14,TRBV18,TRBJ2-7,NA,NA,TGTGCCAGCTCACCAAGGACTGACTCCTACGAGCAGTACTTC,CASSPRTDSYEQYF
13,TRBV7-3,TRBJ1-2,NA,NA,TGTGCCAGCAGCTTAACCCCAAACGAAGGCTACACCTTC,CASSLTPNEGYTF
14,TRBV18,TRBJ1-1,NA,NA,TGTGCCAGCTCACCACGACAGGTGAACACTGAAGCTTTCTTT,CASSPRQVNTEAFF
15,TRBV7-9,TRBJ1-2,NA,TRBD1,TGTGCCAGCAGCTTAATGACTGAGGGGGCTAGTGGCTACACCTTC,CASSLMTEGASGYTF
14,TRBV6-1,TRBJ1-5,NA,NA,TGTGCCAGCCTAGTGCTAGGGAGCAATCAGCCCCAGCATTTT,CASLVLGSNQPQHF
13,TRBV7-9,TRBJ2-7,NA,NA,TGTGCCAGCAGCCAGGGCCCCTCGCGGGAGCAGTACTTC,CASSQGPSREQYF
15,TRBV28,TRBJ2-5,NA,TRBD2,TGTGCCAGCAGTTTACCCGGGGGGGCCGGGCAGACCCAGTACTTC,CASSLPGGAGQTQYF
14,TRBV2,TRBJ2-7,NA,TRBD1,TGTGCCAGCAGCACACAGGGGGCCGTCTACGAGCAGTACTTC,CASSTQGAVYEQYF
18,TRBV11-1,TRBJ2-1,NA,TRBD2,TGTGCCAGCAGCTTATGGGGCGGGAGGGCCTCTTTCTACAATGAGCAGTTCTTC,CASSLWGGRASFYNEQFF
13,TRBV5-1,TRBJ2-7,NA,TRBD2,TGCGCCAGTCGGACTAGCGGGAGTTCCGAGCAGTACTTC,CASRTSGSSEQYF
15,TRBV28,TRBJ2-7,NA,NA,TGTGCCAGCAGCCAAGCGGGCGGGACAGTCTACGAGCAGTACTTC,CASSQAGGTVYEQYF
17,TRBV5-4,TRBJ2-2,NA,TRBD1,TGTGCCAGCAGTTACCATACAGGGGCGGTAAACACCGGGGAGCTGTTTTTT,CASSYHTGAVNTGELFF
18,TRBV2,TRBJ2-3,NA,TRBD2,TGTGCCAGCAGTGACCTTAGCGGGAAAACTTCCATCCTCGATACGCAGTATTTT,CASSDLSGKTSILDTQYF
15,TRBV5-1,TRBJ1-1,NA,NA,TGCGCCAGCAGCCTCTTCGGGGGGCGGGACACTGAAGCTTTCTTT,CASSLFGGRDTEAFF
13,TRBV18,TRBJ1-1,NA,NA,TGTGCCAGCTTAGGGAGACTCGACACTGAAGCTTTCTTT,CASLGRLDTEAFF
17,TRBV15,TRBJ2-7,NA,TRBD1,TGTGCCACCAGCAGAGATAGAGGGACAGGGGTATTCTACGAGCAGTACTTC,CATSRDRGTGVFYEQYF
14,TRBV28,TRBJ2-2,NA,NA,TGTGCCAGCACCACCACCCGGGGGCCCGGGGAGCTGTTTTTT,CASTTTRGPGELFF
14,TRBV19,TRBJ1-5,NA,NA,TGTGCCAGTAGTATCGGACGTCGCAATCAGCCCCAGCATTTT,CASSIGRRNQPQHF
16,TRBV7-2,TRBJ2-1,NA,TRBD2,TGTGCCAGCTCACGCGAAGCTAGCGGGAGAAGCAATGAGCAGTTCTTC,CASSREASGRSNEQFF
14,TRBV7-3,TRBJ2-2,once,NA,TGTGCCAGCAGCTCCCTTTTAAGCGCCGGGGAGCTGTTTTTT,CASSSLLSAGELFF